The clone carrying this TCR beta chain was seen once. The target antigen is unknown. A second PCR, run for about 6 to 12 cycles, used a sample-barcoded 5' primer plus a J-beta primer mix. One entry per CDR3 protein, called by TCRdb with MiXCR from the 5' RACE reads. The sample holds about a million distinct CDR3 sequences, around 48% seen once. The sample is drawn from a study of blood T cells in healthy people across ages. Overall study results and limits: Per million T cells, the diversity of TCR beta decreased roughly linearly as age advanced. Long-lived and aged donors differed, with more naive CD4+ cells and higher diversity in the long-lived.

This receptor was obtained from a man aged 30-40 years in good health. Sequencing was carried out using blood.

CDR3 DNA: TGCAGTGCTACCCCAGCTAGCTCCTACGAGCAGTACTTC. Its translation is CSATPASSYEQYF. The chain has TRBV20-1 and TRBJ2-7; D ambiguous. The CDR3 is made up of 13 amino acids. Germline V CDR1 and CDR2: DFQATT, SNEGSKA (reference sequence). Trimming shortened V by 4 bases and J by 0 bases, and 10 bases separated the two germline ends.